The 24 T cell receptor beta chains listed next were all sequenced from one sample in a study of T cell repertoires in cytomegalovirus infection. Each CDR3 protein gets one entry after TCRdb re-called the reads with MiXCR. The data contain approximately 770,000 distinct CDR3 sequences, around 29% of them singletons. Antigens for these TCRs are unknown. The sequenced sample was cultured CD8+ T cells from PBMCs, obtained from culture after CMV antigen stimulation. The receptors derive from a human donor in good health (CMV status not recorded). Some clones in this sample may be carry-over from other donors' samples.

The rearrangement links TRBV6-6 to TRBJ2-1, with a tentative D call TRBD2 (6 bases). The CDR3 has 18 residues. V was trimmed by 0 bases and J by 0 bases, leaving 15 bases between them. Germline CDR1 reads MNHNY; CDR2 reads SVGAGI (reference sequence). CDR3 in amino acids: CASSYSILAGSSYNEQFF. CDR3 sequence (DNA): TGTGCCAGCAGTTACTCGATCCTGGCGGGGAGCTCCTACAATGAGCAGTTCTTC.

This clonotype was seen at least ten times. DNA for the CDR3: TGTGCCAGCAGCTTGGTCCCAACGGGCGGCTATGGCTACACCTTC. This gives the protein CASSLVPTGGYGYTF. This chain connects TRBV7-2 to TRBJ1-2; D unresolved. Between the trimmed V and J ends, which lost 3 bases and 4 bases, there was a span of 15 bases. This CDR3 contains 15 residues. Germline V gene sequence: CDR1 SGHTA, CDR2 FQGNSA. Using reference TRBV7-2 and TRBJ1-2 for the parts outside the CDR3, the full variable domain is GAGVSQSPSNKVTEKGKDVELRCDPISGHTALYWYRQSLGQGLEFLIYFQGNSAPDKSGLPSDRFSAERTGGSVSTLTIQRTQQEDSAVYLCASSLVPTGGYGYTFGSGTRLTVV.

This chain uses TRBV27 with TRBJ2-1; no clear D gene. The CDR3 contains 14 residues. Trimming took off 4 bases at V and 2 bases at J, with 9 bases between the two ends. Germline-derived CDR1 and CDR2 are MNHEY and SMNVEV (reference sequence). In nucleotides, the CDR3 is TGTGCCAGCAGTTACGGGCCCGCCTACAATGAGCAGTTCTTC. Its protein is CASSYGPAYNEQFF.

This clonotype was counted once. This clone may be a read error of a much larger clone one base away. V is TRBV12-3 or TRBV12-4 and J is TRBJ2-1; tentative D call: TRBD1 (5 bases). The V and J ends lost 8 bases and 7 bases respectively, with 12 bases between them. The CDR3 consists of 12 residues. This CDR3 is CASGAGRNEQFF. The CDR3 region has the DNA TGTGCCAGCGGGGCAGGGCGGAATGAGCAGTTCTTC.

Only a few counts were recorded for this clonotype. CDR3 DNA: TGTGCCAGCACTACGGGACAGGGTTACAATGAGCAGTTCTTC. It encodes CASTTGQGYNEQFF. The chain couples TRBV6-2 or TRBV6-3 to TRBJ2-1; 9 bases map to TRBD1. With 7 bases clipped from V and 4 bases from J, the junction kept 5 bases outside the gene matches. CDR1 and CDR2 (germline): MNHEY, SVGEGT. CDR3 size: 14 residues.

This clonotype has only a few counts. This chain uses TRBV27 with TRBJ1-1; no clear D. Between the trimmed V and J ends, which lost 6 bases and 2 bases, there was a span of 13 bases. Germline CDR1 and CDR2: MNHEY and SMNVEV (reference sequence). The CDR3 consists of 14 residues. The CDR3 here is CASSPDTFNTEAFF. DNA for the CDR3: TGTGCCAGCAGCCCTGACACCTTCAACACTGAAGCTTTCTTT.

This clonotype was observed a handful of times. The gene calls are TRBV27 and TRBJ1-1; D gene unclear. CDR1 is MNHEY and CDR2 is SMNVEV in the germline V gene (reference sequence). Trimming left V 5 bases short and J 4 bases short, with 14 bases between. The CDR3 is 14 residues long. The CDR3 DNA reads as TGTGCCAGCAGTACCACCTGGCTCTTCACTGAAGCTTTCTTT. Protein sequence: CASSTTWLFTEAFF.

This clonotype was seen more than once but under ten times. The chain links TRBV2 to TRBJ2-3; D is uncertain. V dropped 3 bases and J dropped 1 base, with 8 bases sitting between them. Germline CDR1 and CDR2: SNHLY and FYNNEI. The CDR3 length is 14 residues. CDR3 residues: CASSEGSGTDTQYF. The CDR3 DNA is TGTGCCAGCAGTGAGGGTTCGGGCACAGATACGCAGTATTTT.

CDR3 nucleotides: TGCGCCAGCAGCCGACTAGCGGGGGGTGTAGATGAGCAGTTCTTC. As protein: CASSRLAGGVDEQFF. The J gene is TRBJ2-1, the V gene TRBV4-3; 13 nucleotides agree with TRBD2. There are 15 residues in the CDR3. Trimming cost V 4 bases and J 8 bases; bases outside gene matches: 5. From germline, CDR1 is LGHNA and CDR2 YSLEER.

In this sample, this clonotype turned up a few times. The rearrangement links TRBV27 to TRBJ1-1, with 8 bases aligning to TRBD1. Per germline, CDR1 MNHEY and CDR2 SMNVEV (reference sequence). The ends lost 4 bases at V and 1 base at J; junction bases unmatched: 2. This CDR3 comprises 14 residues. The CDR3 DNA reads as TGTGCCAGCAGTTGGGGACAGGAGAACACTGAAGCTTTCTTT. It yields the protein CASSWGQENTEAFF.

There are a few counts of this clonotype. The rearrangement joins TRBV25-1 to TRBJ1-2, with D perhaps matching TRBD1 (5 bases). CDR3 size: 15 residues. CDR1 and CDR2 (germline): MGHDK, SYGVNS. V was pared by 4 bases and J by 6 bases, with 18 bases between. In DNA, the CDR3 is TGTGCCAGCAGTGTAACGGCGGGACTTTCGAATGGCTACACCTTC. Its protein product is CASSVTAGLSNGYTF.

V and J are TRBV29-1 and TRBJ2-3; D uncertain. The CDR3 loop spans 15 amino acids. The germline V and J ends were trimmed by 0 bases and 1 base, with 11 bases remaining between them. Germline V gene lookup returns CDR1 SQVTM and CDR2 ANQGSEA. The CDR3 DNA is TGCAGCGTTGAAGACGTCGGCGGAGGCACAGATACGCAGTATTTT. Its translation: CSVEDVGGGTDTQYF.

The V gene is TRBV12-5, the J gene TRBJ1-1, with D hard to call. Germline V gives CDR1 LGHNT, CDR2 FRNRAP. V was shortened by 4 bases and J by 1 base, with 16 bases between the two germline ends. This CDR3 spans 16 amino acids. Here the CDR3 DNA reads TGTGCTAGTGGTTACCCCTTCCGGGATGCGAACACTGAAGCTTTCTTT. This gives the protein CASGYPFRDANTEAFF.

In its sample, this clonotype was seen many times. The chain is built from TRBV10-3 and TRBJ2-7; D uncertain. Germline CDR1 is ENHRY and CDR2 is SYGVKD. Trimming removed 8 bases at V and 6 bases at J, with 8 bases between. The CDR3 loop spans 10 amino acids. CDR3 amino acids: CAIGVPEQYF. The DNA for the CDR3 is TGTGCCATCGGAGTGCCCGAGCAGTACTTC.

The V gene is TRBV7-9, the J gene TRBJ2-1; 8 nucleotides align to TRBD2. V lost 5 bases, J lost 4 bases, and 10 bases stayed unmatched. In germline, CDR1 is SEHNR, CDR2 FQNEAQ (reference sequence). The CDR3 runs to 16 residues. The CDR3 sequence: CASSPQTSGLYNEQFF. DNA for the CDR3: TGTGCCAGCAGCCCCCAAACTAGCGGCCTTTACAATGAGCAGTTCTTC.

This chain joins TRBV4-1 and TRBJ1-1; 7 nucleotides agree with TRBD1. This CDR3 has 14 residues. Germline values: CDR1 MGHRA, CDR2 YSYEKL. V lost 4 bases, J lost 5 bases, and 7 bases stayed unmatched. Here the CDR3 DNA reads TGCGCCAGCAGCCGTGGACAGGAGGGAACTGAAGCTTTCTTT. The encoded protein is CASSRGQEGTEAFF.

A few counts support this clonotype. CDR3 coding DNA: TGTGCCAGCAGTTACTCGGGAGGGGGGCAGCATGGCTACACCTTC. Encoded protein: CASSYSGGGQHGYTF. The chain carries TRBV6-5 and TRBJ1-2, with a weak D call TRBD1 (6 bases). The CDR3 length is 15 residues. Germline V gene data show CDR1 as MNHEY and CDR2 as SVGAGI. V lost 0 bases, J lost 6 bases, and 14 bases lay in between.

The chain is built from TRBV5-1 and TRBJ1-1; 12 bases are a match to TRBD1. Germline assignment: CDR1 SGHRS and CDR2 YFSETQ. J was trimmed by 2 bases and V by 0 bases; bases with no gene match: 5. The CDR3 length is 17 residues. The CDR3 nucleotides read TGCGCCAGCAGCTTGGCCGGGACAGGGGGCGGAAACACTGAAGCTTTCTTT. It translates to CASSLAGTGGGNTEAFF. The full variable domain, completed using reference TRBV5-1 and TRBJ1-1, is KAGVTQTPRYLIKTRGQQVTLSCSPISGHRSVSWYQQTPGQGLQFLFEYFSETQRNKGNFPGRFSGRQFSNSRSEMNVSTLELGDSALYLCASSLAGTGGGNTEAFFGQGTRLTVV.

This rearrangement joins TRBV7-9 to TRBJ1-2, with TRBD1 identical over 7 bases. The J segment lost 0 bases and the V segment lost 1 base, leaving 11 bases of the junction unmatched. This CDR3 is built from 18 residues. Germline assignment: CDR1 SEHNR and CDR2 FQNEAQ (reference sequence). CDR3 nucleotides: TGTGCCAGCAGCTTAGGAAGGACAGGAGGATCTTCTAACTATGGCTACACCTTC. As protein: CASSLGRTGGSSNYGYTF. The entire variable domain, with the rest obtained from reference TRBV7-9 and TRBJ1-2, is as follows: DTGVSQNPRHKITKRGQNVTFRCDPISEHNRLYWYRQTLGQGPEFLTYFQNEAQLEKSRLLSDRFSAERPKGSFSTLEIQRTEQGDSAMYLCASSLGRTGGSSNYGYTFGSGTRLTVV.

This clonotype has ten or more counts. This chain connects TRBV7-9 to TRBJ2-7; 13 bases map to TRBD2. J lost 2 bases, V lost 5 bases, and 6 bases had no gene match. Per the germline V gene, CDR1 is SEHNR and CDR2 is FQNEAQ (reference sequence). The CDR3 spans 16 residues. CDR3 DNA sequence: TGTGCCAGCAGCCCGTCGGGACTAGCGGGACCCTACGAGCAGTACTTC. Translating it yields CASSPSGLAGPYEQYF.

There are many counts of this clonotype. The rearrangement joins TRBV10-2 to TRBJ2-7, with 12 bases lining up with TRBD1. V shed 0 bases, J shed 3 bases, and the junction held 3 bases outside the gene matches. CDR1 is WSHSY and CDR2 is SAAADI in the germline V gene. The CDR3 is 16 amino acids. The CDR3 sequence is CASSESGTGGYYEQYV. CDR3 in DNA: TGCGCCAGCAGTGAGTCGGGGACAGGGGGCTACTACGAGCAGTACGTC.

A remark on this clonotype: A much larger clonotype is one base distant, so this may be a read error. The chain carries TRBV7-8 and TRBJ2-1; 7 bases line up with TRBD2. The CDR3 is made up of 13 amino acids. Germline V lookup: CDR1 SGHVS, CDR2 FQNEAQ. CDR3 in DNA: TGTACCAGCAGCTTAACCACGGGGGGTGAGCAGTTCTTC. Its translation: CTSSLTTGGEQFF.

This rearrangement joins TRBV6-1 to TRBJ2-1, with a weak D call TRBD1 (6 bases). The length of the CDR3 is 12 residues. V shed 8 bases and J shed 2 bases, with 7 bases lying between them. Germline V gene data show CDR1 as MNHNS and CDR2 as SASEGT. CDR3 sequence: CASGQTYNEQFF. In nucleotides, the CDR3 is TGTGCCAGCGGACAGACCTACAATGAGCAGTTCTTC.

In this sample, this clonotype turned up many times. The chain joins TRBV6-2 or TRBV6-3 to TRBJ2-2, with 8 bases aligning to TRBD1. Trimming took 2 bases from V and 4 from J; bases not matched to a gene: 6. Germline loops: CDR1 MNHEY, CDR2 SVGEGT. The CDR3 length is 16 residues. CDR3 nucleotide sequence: TGTGCCAGCAGTTACGAAGCCGGGACAGGCACCGGGGAGCTGTTTTTT. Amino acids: CASSYEAGTGTGELFF.